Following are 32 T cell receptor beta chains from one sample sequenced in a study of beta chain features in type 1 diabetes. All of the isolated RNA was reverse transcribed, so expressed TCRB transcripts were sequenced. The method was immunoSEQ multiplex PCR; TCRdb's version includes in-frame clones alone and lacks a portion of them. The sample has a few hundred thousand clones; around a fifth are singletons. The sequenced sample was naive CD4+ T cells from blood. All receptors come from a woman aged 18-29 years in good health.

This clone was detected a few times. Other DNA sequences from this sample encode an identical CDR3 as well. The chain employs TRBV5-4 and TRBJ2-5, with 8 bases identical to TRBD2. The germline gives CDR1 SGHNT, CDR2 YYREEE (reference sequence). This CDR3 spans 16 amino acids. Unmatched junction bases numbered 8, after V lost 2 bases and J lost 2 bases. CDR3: CASSLPGTGGQETQYF. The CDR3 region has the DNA TGTGCCAGCAGCTTACCCGGCACGGGGGGGCAAGAGACCCAGTACTTC.

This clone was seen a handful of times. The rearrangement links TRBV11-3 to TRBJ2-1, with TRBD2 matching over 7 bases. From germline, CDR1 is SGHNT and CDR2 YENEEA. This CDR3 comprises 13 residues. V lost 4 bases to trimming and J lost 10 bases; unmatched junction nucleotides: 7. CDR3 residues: CASSSPSSGEQFF. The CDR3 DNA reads TGTGCCAGCAGCTCTCCTAGTAGCGGGGAGCAGTTCTTC.

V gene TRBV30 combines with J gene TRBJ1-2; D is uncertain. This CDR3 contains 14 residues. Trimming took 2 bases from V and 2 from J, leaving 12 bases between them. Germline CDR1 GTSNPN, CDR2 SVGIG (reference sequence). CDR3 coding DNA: TGTGCCTGGAGTCGCCCCCCAGCGAACTATGGCTACACCTTC. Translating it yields CAWSRPPANYGYTF.

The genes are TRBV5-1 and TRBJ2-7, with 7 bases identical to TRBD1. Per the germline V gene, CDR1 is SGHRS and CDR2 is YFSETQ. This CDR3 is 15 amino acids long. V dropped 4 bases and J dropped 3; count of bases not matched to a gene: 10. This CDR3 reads CASSGTDLNYYEQYF. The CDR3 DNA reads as TGCGCCAGCAGCGGGACAGACCTCAACTACTACGAGCAGTACTTC.

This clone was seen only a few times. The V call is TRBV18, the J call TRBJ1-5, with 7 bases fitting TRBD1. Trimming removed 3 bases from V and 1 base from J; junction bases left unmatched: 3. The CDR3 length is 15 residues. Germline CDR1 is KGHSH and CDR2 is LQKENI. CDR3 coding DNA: TGTGCCAGCTCACCTTCACAGGGGAGCAATCAGCCCCAGCATTTT. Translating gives CASSPSQGSNQPQHF.

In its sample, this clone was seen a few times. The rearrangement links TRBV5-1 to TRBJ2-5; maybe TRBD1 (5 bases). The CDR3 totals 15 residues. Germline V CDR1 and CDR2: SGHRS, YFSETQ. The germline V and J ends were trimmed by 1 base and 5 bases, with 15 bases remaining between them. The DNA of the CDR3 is TGCGCCAGCAGCTTGTGGAAGGGGCTAGGTGAGACCCAGTACTTC. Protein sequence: CASSLWKGLGETQYF.

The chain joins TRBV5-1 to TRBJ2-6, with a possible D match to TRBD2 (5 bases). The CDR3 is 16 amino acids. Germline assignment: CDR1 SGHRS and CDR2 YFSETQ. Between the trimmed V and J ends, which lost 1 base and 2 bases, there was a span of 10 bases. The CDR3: CASSLSEGPGANVLTF. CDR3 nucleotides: TGCGCCAGCAGCTTGAGTGAGGGCCCTGGGGCCAACGTCCTGACTTTC.

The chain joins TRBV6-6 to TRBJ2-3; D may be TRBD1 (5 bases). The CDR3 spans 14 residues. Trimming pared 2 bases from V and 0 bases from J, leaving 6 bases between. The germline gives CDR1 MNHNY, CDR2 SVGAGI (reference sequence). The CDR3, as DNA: TGTGCCAGCAGTTACCACAGGAGCACAGATACGCAGTATTTT. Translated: CASSYHRSTDTQYF.

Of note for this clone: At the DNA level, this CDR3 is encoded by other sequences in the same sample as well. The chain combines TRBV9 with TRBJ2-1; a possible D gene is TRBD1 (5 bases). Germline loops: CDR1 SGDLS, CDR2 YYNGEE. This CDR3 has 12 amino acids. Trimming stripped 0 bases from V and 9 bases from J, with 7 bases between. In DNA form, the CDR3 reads TGTGCCAGCAGCGTAGTAAGGGGTGAGCAGTTCTTC. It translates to CASSVVRGEQFF.

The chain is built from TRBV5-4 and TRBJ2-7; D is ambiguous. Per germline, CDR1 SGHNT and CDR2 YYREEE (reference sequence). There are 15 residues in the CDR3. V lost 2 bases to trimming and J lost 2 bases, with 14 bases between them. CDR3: CASSFDLVLTYEQYF. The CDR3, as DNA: TGTGCCAGCAGCTTCGACCTAGTGCTAACCTACGAGCAGTACTTC.

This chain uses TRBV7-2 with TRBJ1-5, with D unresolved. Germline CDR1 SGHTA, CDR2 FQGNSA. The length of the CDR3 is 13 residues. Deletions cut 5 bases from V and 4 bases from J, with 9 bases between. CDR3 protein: CASSPTLNQPQHF. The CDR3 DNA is TGTGCCAGCAGCCCCACCCTAAATCAGCCCCAGCATTTT.

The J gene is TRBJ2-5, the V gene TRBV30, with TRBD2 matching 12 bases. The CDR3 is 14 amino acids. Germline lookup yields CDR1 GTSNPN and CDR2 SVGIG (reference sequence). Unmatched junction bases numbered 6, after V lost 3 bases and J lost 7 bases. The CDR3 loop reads CAWSPGLAGSTQYF. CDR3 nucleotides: TGTGCCTGGAGCCCAGGACTAGCGGGGTCGACCCAGTACTTC.

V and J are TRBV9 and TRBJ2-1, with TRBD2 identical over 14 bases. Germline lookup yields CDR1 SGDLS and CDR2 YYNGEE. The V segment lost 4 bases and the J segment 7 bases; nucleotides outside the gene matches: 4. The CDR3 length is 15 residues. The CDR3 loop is CASSLRLAGGNEQFF. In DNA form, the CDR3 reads TGTGCCAGCAGCCTCCGACTAGCGGGGGGGAATGAGCAGTTCTTC.

The CDR3 region has the DNA TGTGCCAGCAGCACTAGGACAGGAATATACGAGCAGTACTTC. Encoded protein: CASSTRTGIYEQYF. J is TRBJ2-7 and V is TRBV11-1, with TRBD1 matching 7 bases. Germline CDR1 reads SGHAT; CDR2 reads FQDESV (reference sequence). J lost 4 bases, V lost 5 bases, and 8 bases had no gene match. CDR3 length: 14 residues.

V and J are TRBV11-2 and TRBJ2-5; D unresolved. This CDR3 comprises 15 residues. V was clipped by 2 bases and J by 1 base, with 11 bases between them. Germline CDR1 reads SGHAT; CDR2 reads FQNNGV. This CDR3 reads CASSLKSYGQETQYF. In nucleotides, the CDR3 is TGTGCCAGCAGCTTAAAGTCGTACGGCCAAGAGACCCAGTACTTC.

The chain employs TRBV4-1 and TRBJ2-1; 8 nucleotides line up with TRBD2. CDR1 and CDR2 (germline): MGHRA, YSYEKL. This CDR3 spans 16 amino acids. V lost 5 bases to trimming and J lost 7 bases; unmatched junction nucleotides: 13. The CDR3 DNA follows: TGCGCCAGCAGCGCGCGAGGAGCGGGAGTGAGGAATGAGCAGTTCTTC. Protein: CASSARGAGVRNEQFF.

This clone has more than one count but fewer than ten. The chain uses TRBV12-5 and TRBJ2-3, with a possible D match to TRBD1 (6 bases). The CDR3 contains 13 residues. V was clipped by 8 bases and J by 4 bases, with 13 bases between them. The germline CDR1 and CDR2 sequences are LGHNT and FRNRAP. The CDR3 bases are TGTGCTAGTCTCCTTGGGGGCGCAGATACGCAGTATTTT. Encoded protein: CASLLGGADTQYF.

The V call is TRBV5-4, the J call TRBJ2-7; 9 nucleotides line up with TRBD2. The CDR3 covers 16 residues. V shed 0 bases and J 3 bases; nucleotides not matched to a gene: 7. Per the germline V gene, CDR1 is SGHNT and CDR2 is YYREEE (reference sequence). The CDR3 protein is CASSLGSGGPNYEQYF. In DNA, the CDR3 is TGTGCCAGCAGCTTGGGTAGCGGGGGACCAAACTACGAGCAGTACTTC. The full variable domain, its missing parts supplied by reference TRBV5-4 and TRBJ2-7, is ETGVTQSPTHLIKTRGQQVTLRCSSQSGHNTVSWYQQALGQGPQFIFQYYREEENGRGNFPPRFSGLQFPNYSSELNVNALELDDSALYLCASSLGSGGPNYEQYFGPGTRLTVT.

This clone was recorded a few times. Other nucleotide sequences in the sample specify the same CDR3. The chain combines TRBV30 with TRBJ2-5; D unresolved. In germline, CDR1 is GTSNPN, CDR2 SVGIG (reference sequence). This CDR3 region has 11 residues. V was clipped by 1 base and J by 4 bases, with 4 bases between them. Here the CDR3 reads CAWSARETQYF. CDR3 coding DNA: TGTGCCTGGAGTGCGCGAGAGACCCAGTACTTC. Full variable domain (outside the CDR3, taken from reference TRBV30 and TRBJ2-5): SQTIHQWPATLVQPVGSPLSLECTVEGTSNPNLYWYRQAAGRGLQLLFYSVGIGQISSEVPQNLSASRPQDRQFILSSKKLLLSDSGFYLCAWSARETQYFGPGTRLLVL.

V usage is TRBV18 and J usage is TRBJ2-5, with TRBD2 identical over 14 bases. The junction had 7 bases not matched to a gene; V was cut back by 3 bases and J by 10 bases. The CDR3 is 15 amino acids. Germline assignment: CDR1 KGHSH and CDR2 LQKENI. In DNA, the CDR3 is TGTGCCAGCTCACCTTGGACTAGCGGGAGGAGGGACCAGTACTTC. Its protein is CASSPWTSGRRDQYF.

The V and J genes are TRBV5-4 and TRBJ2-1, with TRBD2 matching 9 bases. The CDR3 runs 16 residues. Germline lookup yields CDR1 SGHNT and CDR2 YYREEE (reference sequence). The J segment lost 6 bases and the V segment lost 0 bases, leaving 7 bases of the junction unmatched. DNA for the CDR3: TGTGCCAGCAGCTTGGGAGGCGGGGGGGGGCCCAATGAGCAGTTCTTC. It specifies CASSLGGGGGPNEQFF.

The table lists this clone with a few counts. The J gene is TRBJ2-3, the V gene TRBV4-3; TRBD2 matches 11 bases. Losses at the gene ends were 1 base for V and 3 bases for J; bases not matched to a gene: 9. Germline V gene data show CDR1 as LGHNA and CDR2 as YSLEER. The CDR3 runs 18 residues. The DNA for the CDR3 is TGCGCCAGCAGCCAAGGCCTAGCGGGGGGCCACCGAACAGATACGCAGTATTTT. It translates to CASSQGLAGGHRTDTQYF.

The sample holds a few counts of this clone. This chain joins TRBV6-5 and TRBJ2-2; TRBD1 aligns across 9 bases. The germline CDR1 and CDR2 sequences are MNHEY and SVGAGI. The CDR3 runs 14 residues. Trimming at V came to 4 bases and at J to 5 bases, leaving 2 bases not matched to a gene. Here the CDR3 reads CASSSGTGTGELFF. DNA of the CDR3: TGTGCCAGCAGTTCCGGGACAGGGACCGGGGAGCTGTTTTTT.

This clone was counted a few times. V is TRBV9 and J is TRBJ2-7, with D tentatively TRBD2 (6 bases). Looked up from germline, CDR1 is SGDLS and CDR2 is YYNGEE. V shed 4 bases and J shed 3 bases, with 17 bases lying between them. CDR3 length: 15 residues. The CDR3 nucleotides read TGTGCCAGCAGCAATGGCGGGACCAGTTTCTACGAGCAGTACTTC. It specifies CASSNGGTSFYEQYF.

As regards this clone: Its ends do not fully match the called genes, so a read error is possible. In DNA form, the CDR3 reads TGTGCCAGCAGTGAATACATTGAGCAGTTCTTC. Residues: CASSEYIEQFF. The chain recombines TRBV25-1 with TRBJ2-1, with D unresolved. The CDR3 has 11 residues. Germline assignment: CDR1 MGHDK and CDR2 SYGVNS.

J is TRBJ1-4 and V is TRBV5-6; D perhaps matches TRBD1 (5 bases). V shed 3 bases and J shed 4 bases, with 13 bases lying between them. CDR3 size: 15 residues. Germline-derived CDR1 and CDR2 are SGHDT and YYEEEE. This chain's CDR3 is CASSSPGDGNEKLFF. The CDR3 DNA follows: TGTGCCAGCAGCTCGCCGGGGGACGGTAATGAAAAACTGTTTTTT. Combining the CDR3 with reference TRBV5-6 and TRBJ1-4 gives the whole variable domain DAGVTQSPTHLIKTRGQQVTLRCSPKSGHDTVSWYQQALGQGPQFIFQYYEEEERQRGNFPDRFSGHQFPNYSSELNVNALLLGDSALYLCASSSPGDGNEKLFFGSGTQLSVL.

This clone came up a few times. Here the CDR3 reads CASSLGTGYSPLHF. CDR3 coding DNA: TGTGCCAGCAGCCTCGGGACAGGGTACTCACCCCTCCACTTT. This rearrangement joins TRBV14 to TRBJ1-6, with 9 bases aligning to TRBD1. This CDR3 has 14 amino acids. Germline CDR1 is SGHDN and CDR2 is FVKESK. J was trimmed by 10 bases and V by 4 bases; bases with no gene match: 5.

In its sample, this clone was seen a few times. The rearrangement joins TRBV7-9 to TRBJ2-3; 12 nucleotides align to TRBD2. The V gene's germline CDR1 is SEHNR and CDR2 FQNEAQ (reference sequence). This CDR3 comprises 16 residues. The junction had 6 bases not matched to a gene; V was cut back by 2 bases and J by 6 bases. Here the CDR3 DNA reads TGTGCCAGCAGCTTACTAGCGGGAGGGATGTCGGATACGCAGTATTTT. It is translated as CASSLLAGGMSDTQYF.

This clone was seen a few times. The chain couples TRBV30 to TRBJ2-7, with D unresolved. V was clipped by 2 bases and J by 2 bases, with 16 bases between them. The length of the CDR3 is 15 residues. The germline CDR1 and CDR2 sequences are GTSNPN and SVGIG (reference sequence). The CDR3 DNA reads TGTGCCTGGAGTATTGGCGGCAGAAACCCCTACGAGCAGTACTTC. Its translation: CAWSIGGRNPYEQYF.

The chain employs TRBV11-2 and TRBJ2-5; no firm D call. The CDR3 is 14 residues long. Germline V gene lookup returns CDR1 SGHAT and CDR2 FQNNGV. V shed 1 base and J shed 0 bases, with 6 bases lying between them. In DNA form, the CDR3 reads TGTGCCAGCAGCTTAGCGTTGTACCAAGAGACCCAGTACTTC. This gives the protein CASSLALYQETQYF.

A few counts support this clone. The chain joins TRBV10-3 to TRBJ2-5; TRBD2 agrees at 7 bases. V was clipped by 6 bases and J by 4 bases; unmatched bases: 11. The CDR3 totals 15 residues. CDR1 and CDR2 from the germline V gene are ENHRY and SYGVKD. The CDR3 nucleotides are TGTGCCATCAGGGGGGGGAAGGCATGGGGAGAGACCCAGTACTTC. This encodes CAIRGGKAWGETQYF.

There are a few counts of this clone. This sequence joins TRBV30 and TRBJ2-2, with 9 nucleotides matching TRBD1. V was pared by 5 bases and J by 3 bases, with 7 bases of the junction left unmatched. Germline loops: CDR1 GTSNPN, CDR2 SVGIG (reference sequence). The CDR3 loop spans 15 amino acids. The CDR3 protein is CAWLFRDRDTGELFF. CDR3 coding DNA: TGTGCCTGGCTGTTCCGGGACAGGGACACCGGGGAGCTGTTTTTT.